This entry concerns a single TCR beta chain. Its cognate antigen is unknown. The sample comes from a study of T-cell memory formation after mild COVID-19. Constant-segment primers and 5'RACE yielded cDNA libraries for TCR alpha and TCR beta, each carrying sample barcodes and UMIs. TCRdb analysed the 5' RACE reads with MiXCR anew, one entry per CDR3 protein. The sample includes over 450,000 distinct CDR3 sequences, roughly 20% of them seen just once. General study findings and limits: SARS-CoV-2 specificity of second-wave clones peaking day 37 was unconfirmed. There were some responding clones in pre-infection memory, which suggested that cross-reactive memory had joined. Clones that contracted from day 15 to 85 had balanced CD4/CD8; later expanders were CD4+ biased.

Germline loops: CDR1 MNHEY, CDR2 SVGEGT. This CDR3 has 15 amino acids. V lost 6 bases to trimming and J lost 2 bases; unmatched junction nucleotides: 9. Sequencing used PBMCs or a T cell subset sorted from them (not recorded which). The sequence derives from an adult woman who had mild COVID-19 (a few samples of this study predate the infection). Cell type and time point are not known. The chain uses TRBV6-2 or TRBV6-3 and TRBJ2-7; the match to TRBD1 covers 8 bases. CDR3 nucleotide sequence: TGTGCCAGCAGCTTCACAGGGGGTGCCCCCTACGAGCAGTACTTC. It codes for CASSFTGGAPYEQYF.